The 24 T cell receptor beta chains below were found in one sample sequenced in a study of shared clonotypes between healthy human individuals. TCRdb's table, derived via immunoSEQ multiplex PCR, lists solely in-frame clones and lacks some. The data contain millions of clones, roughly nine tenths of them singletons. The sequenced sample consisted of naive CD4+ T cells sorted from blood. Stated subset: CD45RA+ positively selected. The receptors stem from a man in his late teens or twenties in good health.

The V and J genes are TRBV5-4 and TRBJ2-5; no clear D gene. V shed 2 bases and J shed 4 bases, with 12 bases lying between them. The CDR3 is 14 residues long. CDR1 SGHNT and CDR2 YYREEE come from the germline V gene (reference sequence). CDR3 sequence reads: CASSFSDSGETQYF. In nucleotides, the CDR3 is TGTGCCAGCAGCTTTTCCGATTCTGGAGAGACCCAGTACTTC.

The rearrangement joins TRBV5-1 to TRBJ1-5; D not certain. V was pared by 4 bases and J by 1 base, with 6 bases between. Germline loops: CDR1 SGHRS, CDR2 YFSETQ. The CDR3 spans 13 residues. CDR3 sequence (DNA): TGCGCCAGCAGCGTAGAGAGCAATCAGCCCCAGCATTTT. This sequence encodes CASSVESNQPQHF.

CDR3 sequence reads: CASSLDPVGSTEAFF. DNA for the CDR3: TGCGCCAGCAGCTTGGATCCTGTGGGGAGCACTGAAGCTTTCTTT. The chain links TRBV5-1 to TRBJ1-1, with D unresolved. V was pared by 0 bases and J by 4 bases, with 13 bases between. Germline loops: CDR1 SGHRS, CDR2 YFSETQ. The CDR3 is 15 amino acids.

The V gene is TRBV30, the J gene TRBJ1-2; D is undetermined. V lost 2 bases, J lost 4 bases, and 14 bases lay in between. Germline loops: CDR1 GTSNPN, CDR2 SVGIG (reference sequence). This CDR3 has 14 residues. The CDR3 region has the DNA TGTGCCTGGAGTCTCCTCCAGTTGTCCTATGGCTACACCTTC. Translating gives CAWSLLQLSYGYTF.

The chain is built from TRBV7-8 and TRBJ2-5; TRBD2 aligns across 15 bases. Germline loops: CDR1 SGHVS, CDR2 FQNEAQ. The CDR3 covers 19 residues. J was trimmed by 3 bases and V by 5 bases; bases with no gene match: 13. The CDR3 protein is CASSHGLAGGWYGKETQYF. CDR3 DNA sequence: TGTGCCAGCAGCCATGGACTAGCGGGAGGGTGGTATGGTAAAGAGACCCAGTACTTC.

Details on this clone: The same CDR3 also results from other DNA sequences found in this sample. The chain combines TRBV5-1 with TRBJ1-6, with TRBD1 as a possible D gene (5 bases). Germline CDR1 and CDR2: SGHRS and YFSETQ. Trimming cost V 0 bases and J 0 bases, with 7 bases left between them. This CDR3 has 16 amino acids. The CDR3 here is CASSLGQGSYNSPLHF. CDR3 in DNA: TGCGCCAGCAGCTTGGGGCAGGGCTCCTATAATTCACCCCTCCACTTT.

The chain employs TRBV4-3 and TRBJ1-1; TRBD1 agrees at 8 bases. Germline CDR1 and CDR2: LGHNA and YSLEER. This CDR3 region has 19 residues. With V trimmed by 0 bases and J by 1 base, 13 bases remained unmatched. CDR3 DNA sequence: TGCGCCAGCAGCCAAGATCTTCAAGGGCAGGGGGCGACGAACACTGAAGCTTTCTTT. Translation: CASSQDLQGQGATNTEAFF.

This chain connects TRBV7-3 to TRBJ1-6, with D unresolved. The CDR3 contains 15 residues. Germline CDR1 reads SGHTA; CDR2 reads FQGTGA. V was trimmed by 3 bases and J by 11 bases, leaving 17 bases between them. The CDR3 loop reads CASSLPRRPRPPLHF. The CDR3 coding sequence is TGTGCCAGCAGCTTGCCCCGCAGGCCCAGGCCACCCCTCCACTTT.

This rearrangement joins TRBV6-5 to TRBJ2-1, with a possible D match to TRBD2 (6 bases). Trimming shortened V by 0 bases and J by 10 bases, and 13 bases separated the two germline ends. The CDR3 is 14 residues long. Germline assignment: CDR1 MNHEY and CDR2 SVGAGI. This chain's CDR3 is CASSYSRGPWEQFF. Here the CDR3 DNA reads TGTGCCAGCAGTTACTCGCGGGGTCCCTGGGAGCAGTTCTTC.

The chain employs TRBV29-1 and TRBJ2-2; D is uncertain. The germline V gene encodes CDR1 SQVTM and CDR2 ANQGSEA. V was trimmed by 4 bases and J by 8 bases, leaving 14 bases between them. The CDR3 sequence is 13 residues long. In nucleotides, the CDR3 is TGCAGCGTTGTAGGGAACCAAGCGGGGGAGCTGTTTTTT. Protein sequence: CSVVGNQAGELFF.

The CDR3 nucleotides read TGTGCCTGGAGAGATGGACTAGCGCCGACCTACGAGCAGTACTTC. The encoded protein is CAWRDGLAPTYEQYF. This chain connects TRBV30 to TRBJ2-7; 9 bases agree with TRBD2. The CDR3 loop spans 15 amino acids. Germline V gives CDR1 GTSNPN, CDR2 SVGIG (reference sequence). With V trimmed by 3 bases and J by 2 bases, 8 bases remained unmatched.

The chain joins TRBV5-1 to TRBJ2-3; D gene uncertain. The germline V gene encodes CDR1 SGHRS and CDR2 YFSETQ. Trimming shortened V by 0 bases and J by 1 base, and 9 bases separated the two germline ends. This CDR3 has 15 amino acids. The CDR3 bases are TGCGCCAGCAGCTTGGTAGCCTCTGGCACAGATACGCAGTATTTT. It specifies CASSLVASGTDTQYF. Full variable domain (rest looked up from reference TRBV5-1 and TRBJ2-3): KAGVTQTPRYLIKTRGQQVTLSCSPISGHRSVSWYQQTPGQGLQFLFEYFSETQRNKGNFPGRFSGRQFSNSRSEMNVSTLELGDSALYLCASSLVASGTDTQYFGPGTRLTVL.

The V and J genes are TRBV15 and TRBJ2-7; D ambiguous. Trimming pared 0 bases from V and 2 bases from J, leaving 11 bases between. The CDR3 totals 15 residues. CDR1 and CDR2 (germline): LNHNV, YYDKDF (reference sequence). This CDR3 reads CATSRDRTQAYEQYF. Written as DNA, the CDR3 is TGTGCCACCAGCAGAGATCGTACTCAAGCCTACGAGCAGTACTTC.

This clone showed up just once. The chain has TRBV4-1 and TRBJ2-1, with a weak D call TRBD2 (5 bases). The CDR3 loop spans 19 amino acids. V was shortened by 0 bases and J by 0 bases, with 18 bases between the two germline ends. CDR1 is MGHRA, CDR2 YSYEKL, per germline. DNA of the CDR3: TGCGCCAGCAGCCAAGATAGCCCACATGGTGGGAGCTCCTACAATGAGCAGTTCTTC. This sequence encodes CASSQDSPHGGSSYNEQFF.

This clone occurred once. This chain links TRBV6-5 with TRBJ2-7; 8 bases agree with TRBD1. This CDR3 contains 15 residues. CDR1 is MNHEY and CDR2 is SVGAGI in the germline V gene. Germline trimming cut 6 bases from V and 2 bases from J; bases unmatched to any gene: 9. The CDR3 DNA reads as TGTGCCAGCAGCCCTACCACAGGGGGACCCTACGAGCAGTACTTC. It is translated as CASSPTTGGPYEQYF.

CDR3 sequence: CASSSTYLGTQYF. The CDR3 nucleotides read TGTGCCAGCAGCTCCACGTACTTGGGGACCCAGTACTTC. This rearrangement joins TRBV7-2 to TRBJ2-5; D gene ambiguous. The CDR3 has 13 amino acids. Germline CDR1 SGHTA, CDR2 FQGNSA. Trimming removed 4 bases from V and 7 bases from J, with 13 bases in between.

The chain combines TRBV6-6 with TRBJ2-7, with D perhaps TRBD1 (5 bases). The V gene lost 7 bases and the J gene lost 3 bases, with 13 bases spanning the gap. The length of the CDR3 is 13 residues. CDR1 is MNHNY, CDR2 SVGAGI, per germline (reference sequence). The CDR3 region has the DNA TGTGCCAGCACCGCCAGAAGGGGCTACGAGCAGTACTTC. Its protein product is CASTARRGYEQYF.

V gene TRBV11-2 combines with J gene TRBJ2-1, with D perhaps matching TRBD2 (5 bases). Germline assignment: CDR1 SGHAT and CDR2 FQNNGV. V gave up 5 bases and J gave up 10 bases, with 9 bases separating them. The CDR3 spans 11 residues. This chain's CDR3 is CASSGSGEQFF. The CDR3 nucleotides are TGTGCCAGCAGCGGATCGGGGGAGCAGTTCTTC.

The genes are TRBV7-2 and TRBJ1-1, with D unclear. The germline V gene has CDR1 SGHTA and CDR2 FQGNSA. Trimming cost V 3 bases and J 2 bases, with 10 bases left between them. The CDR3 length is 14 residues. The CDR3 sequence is CASSFLGLNTEAFF. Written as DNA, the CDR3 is TGTGCCAGCAGCTTCTTAGGGTTAAACACTGAAGCTTTCTTT.

The CDR3 here is CASSTTLGSTEAFF. Written as DNA, the CDR3 is TGTGCCAGCTCCACCACGTTAGGGAGCACTGAAGCTTTCTTT. This sequence joins TRBV18 and TRBJ1-1, with unresolved D. There are 14 residues in the CDR3. Looked up from germline, CDR1 is KGHSH and CDR2 is LQKENI. V lost 6 bases, J lost 4 bases, and 15 bases lay in between.

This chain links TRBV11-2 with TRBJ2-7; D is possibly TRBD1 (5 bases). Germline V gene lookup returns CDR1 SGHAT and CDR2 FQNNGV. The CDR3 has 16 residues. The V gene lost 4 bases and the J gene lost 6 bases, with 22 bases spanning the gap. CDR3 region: CASSWGPTEAPFEQYF. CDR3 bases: TGTGCCAGCAGCTGGGGCCCCACTGAGGCGCCTTTCGAGCAGTACTTC. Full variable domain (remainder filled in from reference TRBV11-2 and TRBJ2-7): EAGVAQSPRYKIIEKRQSVAFWCNPISGHATLYWYQQILGQGPKLLIQFQNNGVVDDSQLPKDRFSAERLKGVDSTLKIQPAKLEDSAVYLCASSWGPTEAPFEQYFGPGTRLTVT.

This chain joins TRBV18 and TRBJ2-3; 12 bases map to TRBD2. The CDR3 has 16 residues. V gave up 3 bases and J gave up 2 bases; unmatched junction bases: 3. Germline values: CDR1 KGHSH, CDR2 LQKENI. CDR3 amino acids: CASSPRTSGATDTQYF. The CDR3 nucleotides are TGTGCCAGCTCACCGCGGACTAGCGGGGCCACAGATACGCAGTATTTT.

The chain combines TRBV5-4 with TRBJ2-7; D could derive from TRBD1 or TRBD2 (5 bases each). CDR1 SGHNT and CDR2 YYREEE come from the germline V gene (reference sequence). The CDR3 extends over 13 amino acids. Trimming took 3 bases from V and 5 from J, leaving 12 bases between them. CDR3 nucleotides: TGTGCCAGCAGCTCAAGAGGGGTCCACGAGCAGTACTTC. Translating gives CASSSRGVHEQYF.

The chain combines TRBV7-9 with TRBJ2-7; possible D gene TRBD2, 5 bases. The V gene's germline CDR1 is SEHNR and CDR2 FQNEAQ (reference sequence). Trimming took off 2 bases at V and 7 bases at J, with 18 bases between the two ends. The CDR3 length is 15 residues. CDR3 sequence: CASSLSMWTHGEQYF. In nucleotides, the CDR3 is TGTGCCAGCAGCTTATCTATGTGGACTCACGGGGAGCAGTACTTC.